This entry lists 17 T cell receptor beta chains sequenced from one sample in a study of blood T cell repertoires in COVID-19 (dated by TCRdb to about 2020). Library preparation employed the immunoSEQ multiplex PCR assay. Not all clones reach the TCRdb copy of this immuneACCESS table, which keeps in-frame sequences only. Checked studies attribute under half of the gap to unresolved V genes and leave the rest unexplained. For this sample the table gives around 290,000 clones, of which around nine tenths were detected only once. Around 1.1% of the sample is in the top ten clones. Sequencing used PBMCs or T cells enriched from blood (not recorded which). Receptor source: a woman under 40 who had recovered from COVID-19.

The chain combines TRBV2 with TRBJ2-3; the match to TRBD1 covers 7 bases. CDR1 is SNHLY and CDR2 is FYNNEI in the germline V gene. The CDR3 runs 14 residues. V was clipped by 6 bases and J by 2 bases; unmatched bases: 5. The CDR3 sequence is CASRGTANTDTQYF. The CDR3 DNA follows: TGTGCCAGCAGGGGGACAGCCAACACAGATACGCAGTATTTT.

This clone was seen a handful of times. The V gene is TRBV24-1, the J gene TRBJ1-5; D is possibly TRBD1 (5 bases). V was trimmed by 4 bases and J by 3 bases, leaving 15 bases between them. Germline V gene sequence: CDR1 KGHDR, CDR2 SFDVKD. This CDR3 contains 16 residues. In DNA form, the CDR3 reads TGTGCCACCAGTGACGGGGGGGTATCGGACAATCAGCCCCAGCATTTT. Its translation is CATSDGGVSDNQPQHF.

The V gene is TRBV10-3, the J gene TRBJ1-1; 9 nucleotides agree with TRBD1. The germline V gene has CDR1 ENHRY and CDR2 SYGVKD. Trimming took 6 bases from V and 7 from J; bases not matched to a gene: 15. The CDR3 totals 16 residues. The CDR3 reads CAIRTPPGQGRIEAFF. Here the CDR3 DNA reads TGTGCCATCAGAACCCCCCCGGGACAGGGAAGGATTGAAGCTTTCTTT.

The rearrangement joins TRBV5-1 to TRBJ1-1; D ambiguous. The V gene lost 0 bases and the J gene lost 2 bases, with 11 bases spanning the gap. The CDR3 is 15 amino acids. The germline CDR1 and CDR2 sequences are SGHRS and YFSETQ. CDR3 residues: CASSLGALRNTEAFF. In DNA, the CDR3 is TGCGCCAGCAGCTTGGGGGCCCTAAGAAACACTGAAGCTTTCTTT.

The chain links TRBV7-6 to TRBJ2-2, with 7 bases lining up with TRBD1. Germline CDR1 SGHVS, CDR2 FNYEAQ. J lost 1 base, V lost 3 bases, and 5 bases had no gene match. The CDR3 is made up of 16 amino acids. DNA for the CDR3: TGTGCCAGCAGCTTGCTAGGGGGCGGGAACACCGGGGAGCTGTTTTTT. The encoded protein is CASSLLGGGNTGELFF.

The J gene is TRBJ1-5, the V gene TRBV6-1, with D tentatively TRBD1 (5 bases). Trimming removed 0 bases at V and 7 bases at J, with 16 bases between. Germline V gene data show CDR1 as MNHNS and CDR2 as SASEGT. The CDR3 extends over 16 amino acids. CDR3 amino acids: CASSEASGGVWQPQHF. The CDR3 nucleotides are TGTGCCAGCAGTGAAGCGAGTGGAGGGGTCTGGCAGCCCCAGCATTTT.

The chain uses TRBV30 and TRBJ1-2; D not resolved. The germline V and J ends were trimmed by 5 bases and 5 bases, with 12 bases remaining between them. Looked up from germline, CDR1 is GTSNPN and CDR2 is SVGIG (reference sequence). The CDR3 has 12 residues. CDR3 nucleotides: TGTGCCTGGTCCCTCCAAGCGTATGGCTACACCTTC. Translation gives CAWSLQAYGYTF.

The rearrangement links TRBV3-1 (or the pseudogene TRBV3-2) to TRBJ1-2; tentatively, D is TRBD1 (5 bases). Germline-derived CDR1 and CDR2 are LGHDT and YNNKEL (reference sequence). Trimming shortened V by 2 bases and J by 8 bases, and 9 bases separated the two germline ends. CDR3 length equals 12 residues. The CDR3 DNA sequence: TGTGCCAGCAGCCAACAGGGTTGGGGCTACACCTTC. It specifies CASSQQGWGYTF.

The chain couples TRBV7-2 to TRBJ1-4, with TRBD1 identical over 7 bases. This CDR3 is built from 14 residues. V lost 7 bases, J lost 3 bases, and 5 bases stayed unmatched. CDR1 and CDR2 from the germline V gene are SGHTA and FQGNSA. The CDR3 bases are TGTGCCAGCAAGCTCCAGGGGGCTAATGAAAAACTGTTTTTT. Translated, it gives CASKLQGANEKLFF.

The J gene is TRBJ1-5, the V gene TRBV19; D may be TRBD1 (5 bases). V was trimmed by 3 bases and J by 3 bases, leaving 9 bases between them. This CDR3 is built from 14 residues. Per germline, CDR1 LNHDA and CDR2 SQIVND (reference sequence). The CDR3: CASSISRDNQPQHF. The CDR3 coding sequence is TGTGCCAGTAGTATTTCCAGGGACAATCAGCCCCAGCATTTT.

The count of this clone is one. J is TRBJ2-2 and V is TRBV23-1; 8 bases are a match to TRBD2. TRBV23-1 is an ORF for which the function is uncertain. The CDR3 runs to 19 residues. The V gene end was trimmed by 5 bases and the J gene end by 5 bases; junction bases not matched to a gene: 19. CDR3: CASSEGCIRREGRTGELFF. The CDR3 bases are TGCGCCAGCAGTGAAGGATGCATTCGACGGGAGGGAAGGACCGGGGAGCTGTTTTTT.

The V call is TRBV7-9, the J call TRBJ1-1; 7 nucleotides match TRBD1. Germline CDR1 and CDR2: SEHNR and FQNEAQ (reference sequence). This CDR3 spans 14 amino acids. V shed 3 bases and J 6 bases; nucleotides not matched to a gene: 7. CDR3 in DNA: TGTGCCAGCAGCTTTGCCGGCCAGGGGGCTGAAGCTTTCTTT. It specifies CASSFAGQGAEAFF.

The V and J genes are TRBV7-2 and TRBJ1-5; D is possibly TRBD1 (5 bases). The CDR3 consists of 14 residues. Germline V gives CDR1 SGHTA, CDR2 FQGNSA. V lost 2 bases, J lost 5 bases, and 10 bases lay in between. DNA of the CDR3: TGTGCCAGCAGCTTATGGGGGGAGGATCAGCCCCAGCATTTT. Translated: CASSLWGEDQPQHF.

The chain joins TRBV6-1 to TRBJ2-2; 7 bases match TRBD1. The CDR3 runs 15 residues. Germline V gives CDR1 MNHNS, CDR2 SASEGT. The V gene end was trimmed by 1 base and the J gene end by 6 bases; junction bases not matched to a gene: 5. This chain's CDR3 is CASSEVRQGAGELFF. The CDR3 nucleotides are TGTGCCAGCAGTGAAGTCCGACAGGGAGCCGGGGAGCTGTTTTTT.

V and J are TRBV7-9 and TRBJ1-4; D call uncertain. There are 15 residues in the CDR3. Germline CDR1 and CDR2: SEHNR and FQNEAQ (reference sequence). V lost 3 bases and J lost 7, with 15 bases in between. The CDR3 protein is CASSFSPPGSEKLFF. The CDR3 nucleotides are TGTGCCAGCAGCTTCTCCCCCCCGGGATCTGAAAAACTGTTTTTT.

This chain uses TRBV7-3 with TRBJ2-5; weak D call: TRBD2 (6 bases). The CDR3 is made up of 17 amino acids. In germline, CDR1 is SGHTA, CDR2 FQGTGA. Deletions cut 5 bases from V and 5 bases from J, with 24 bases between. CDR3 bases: TGTGCCAGCAGCCCGTTTCGGTTCCGGGAGCGTGGGGAGACCCAGTACTTC. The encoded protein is CASSPFRFRERGETQYF.

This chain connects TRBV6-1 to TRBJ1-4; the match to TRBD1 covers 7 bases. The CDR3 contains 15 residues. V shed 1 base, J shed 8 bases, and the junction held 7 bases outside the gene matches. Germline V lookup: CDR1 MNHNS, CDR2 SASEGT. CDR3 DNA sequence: TGTGCCAGCAGTGAAGGGGTGACAGGGCGCGAAAAACTGTTTTTT. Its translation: CASSEGVTGREKLFF.